The rows below give T cell receptor beta chains drawn from one sample of a study of cytomegalovirus exposure and HLA in healthy donors. Generated by immunoSEQ multiplex PCR, the TCRdb table keeps only in-frame clones and is missing some. The sample shows some 70,000 clones, around 68% of them seen only once. The source material was PBMCs. The receptor source for this set is a woman in her 30s in good health and CMV-seronegative. CDR3s include the opening cysteine and the closing phenylalanine or tryptophan.

TRBV29-1	TRBJ2-4	CSVEARPGNIQYF
TRBV5-6	TRBJ1-5	CASSPGSNQPQHF
TRBV28	TRBJ2-3	CASSLSSGGLTDTQYF
TRBV6-5	TRBJ2-7	CASSQTGLGPYEQYF
TRBV4-1	TRBJ2-7	CASSQGSGGIHEQYF
TRBV7-3	TRBJ2-3	CASSLSPRDREADTQYF
TRBV18	TRBJ1-2	CASSPDGRGGASPYGYTF
TRBV9	TRBJ1-2	CASSAPIAGPTNNYGYTF
TRBV29-1	TRBJ1-2	CSVEVQGVGYTF
TRBV27	TRBJ2-4	CASSLSGGGVKNIQYF
TRBV4-1	TRBJ2-7	CASSLGTGGTYEQYF
TRBV30	TRBJ1-6	CAWSRDNSPLHF